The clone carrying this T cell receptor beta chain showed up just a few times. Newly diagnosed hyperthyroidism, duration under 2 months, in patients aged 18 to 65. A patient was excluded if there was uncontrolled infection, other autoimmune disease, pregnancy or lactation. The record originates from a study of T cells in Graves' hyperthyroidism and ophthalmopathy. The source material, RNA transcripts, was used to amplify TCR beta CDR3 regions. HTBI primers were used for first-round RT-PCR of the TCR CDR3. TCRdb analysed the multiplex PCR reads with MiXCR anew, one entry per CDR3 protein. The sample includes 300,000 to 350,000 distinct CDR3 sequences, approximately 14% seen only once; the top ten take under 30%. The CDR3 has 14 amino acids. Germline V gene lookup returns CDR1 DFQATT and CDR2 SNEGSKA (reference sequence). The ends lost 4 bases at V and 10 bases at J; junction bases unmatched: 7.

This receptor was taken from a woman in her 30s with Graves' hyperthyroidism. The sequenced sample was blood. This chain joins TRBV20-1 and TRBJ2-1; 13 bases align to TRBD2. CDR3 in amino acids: CSATGLAGMREQFF. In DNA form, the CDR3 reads TGCAGTGCTACGGGACTAGCGGGGATGAGGGAGCAGTTCTTC.